One and the same sample provided the 4 T cell receptor beta chains below, sequenced in a study of T cell changes during pregnancy in multiple sclerosis. Only in-frame clones appear in the TCRdb table, and some are missing; sequencing was by immunoSEQ multiplex PCR. The repertoire consists of 90,000 to 95,000 clones, with 91% occurring once and the leading ten covering about 0.95%. The material sequenced was peripheral blood, taken before pregnancy. Source of these receptors: a female donor with multiple sclerosis, enrolled in a pregnancy study.

This rearrangement joins TRBV2 to TRBJ2-3; D possibly corresponds to TRBD1 (5 bases). Germline CDR1 SNHLY, CDR2 FYNNEI. This CDR3 spans 14 amino acids. Trimming left V 5 bases short and J 2 bases short, with 11 bases between. The CDR3 protein is CASSLPGFTDTQYF. The CDR3 DNA reads as TGTGCCAGCAGTCTGCCAGGGTTCACAGATACGCAGTATTTT.

V is TRBV28 and J is TRBJ2-7; tentatively, D is TRBD2 (5 bases). The length of the CDR3 is 15 residues. Germline assignment: CDR1 MDHEN and CDR2 SYDVKM. Trimming took 3 bases from V and 2 from J, leaving 14 bases between them. This CDR3 reads CASSFLGRDAYEQYF. The CDR3 coding sequence is TGTGCCAGCAGTTTCTTAGGGAGAGACGCCTACGAGCAGTACTTC.

The chain couples TRBV6-1 to TRBJ2-2, with D hard to call. The germline CDR1 and CDR2 sequences are MNHNS and SASEGT. The CDR3 consists of 15 residues. V lost 0 bases to trimming and J lost 0 bases, with 5 bases between them. The CDR3 DNA reads TGTGCCAGCAGTGAAGCCCCAGCGAACACCGGGGAGCTGTTTTTT. Its protein is CASSEAPANTGELFF.

The rearrangement uses TRBV19 and TRBJ1-6; a possible D gene is TRBD1 (5 bases). This CDR3 has 15 residues. CDR1 is LNHDA, CDR2 SQIVND, per germline (reference sequence). Trimming stripped 3 bases from V and 7 bases from J, with 13 bases between. The CDR3 reads CASSIAGLQNSPLHF. DNA of the CDR3: TGTGCCAGTAGTATCGCAGGGTTACAAAATTCACCCCTCCACTTT.